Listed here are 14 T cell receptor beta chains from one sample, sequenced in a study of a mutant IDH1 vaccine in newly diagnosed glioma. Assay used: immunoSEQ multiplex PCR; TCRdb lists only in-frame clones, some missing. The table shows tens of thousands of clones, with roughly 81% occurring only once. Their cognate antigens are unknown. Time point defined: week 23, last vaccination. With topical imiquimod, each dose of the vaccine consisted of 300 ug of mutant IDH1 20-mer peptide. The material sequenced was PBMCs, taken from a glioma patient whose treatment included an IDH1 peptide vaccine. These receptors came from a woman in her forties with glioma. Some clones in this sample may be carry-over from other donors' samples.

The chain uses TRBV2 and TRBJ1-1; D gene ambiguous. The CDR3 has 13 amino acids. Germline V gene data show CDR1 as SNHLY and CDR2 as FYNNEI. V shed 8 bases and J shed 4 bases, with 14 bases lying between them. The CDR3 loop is CASDWSTGTEAFF. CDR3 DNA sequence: TGTGCCAGCGATTGGTCAACGGGCACTGAAGCTTTCTTT.

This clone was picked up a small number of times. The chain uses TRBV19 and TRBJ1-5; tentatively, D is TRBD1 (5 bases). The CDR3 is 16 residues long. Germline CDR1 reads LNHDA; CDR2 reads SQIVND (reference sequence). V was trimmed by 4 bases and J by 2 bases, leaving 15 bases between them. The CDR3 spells CASSTFGGSGNQPQHF. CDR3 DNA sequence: TGTGCCAGTAGTACGTTTGGGGGAAGTGGCAATCAGCCCCAGCATTTT.

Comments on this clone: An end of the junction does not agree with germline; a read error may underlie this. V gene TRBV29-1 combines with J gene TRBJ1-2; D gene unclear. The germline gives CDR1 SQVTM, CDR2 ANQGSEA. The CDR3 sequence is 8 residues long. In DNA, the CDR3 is TGCAGCGTTGAAGAGGGTTACTTC. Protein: CSVEEGYF. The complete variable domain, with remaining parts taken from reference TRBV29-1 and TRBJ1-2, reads SAVISQKPSRDICQRGTSLTIQCQVDSQVTMMFWYRQQPGQSLTLIATANQGSEATYESGFVIDKFPISRPNLTFSTLTVSNMSPEDSSIYLCSVEEGYFGSGTRLTVV.

The CDR3 DNA reads as TGTGCCAGCAGTCCGTTCCCCAGGGGGCGAGATCAGCCCCAGCATTTT. Protein: CASSPFPRGRDQPQHF. The chain combines TRBV27 with TRBJ1-5; 8 bases match TRBD1. This CDR3 is 16 amino acids long. In germline, CDR1 is MNHEY, CDR2 SMNVEV (reference sequence). Germline trimming cut 5 bases from V and 5 bases from J; bases unmatched to any gene: 11.

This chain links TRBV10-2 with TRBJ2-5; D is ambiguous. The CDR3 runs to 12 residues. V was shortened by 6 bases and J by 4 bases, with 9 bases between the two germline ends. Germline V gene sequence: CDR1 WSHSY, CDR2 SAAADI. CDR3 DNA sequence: TGCGCCAGCAGGGGCCTGGGAGAGACCCAGTACTTC. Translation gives CASRGLGETQYF.

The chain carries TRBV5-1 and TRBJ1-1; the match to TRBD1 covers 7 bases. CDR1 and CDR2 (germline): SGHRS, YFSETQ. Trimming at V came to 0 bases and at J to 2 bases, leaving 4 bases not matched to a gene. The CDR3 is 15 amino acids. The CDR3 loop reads CASSLVVGGNTEAFF. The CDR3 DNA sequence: TGCGCCAGCAGCTTGGTAGTAGGGGGCAACACTGAAGCTTTCTTT.

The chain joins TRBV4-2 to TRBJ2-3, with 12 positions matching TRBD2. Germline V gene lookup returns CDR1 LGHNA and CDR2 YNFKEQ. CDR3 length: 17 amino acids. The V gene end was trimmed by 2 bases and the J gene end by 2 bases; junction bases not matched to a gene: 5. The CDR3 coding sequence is TGTGCCAGCAGCCAAAGGACTAGCGGGGTTAACACAGATACGCAGTATTTT. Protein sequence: CASSQRTSGVNTDTQYF.

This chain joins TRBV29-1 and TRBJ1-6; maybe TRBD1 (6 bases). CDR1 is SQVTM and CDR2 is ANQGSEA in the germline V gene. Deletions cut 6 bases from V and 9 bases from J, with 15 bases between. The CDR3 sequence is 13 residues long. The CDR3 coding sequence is TGCAGCGTCGGATCAGGGGAAGGTTCACCCCTCCACTTT. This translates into CSVGSGEGSPLHF. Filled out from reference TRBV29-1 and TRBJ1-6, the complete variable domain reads SAVISQKPSRDICQRGTSLTIQCQVDSQVTMMFWYRQQPGQSLTLIATANQGSEATYESGFVIDKFPISRPNLTFSTLTVSNMSPEDSSIYLCSVGSGEGSPLHFGNGTRLTVT.

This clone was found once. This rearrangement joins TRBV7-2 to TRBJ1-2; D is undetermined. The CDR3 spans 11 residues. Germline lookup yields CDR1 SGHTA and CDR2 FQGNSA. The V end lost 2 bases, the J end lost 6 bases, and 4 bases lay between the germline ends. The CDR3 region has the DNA TGTGCCAGCAGCTTAAGACATGGCTACACCTTC. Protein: CASSLRHGYTF. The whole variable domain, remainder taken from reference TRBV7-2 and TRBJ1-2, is GAGVSQSPSNKVTEKGKDVELRCDPISGHTALYWYRQSLGQGLEFLIYFQGNSAPDKSGLPSDRFSAERTGGSVSTLTIQRTQQEDSAVYLCASSLRHGYTFGSGTRLTVV.

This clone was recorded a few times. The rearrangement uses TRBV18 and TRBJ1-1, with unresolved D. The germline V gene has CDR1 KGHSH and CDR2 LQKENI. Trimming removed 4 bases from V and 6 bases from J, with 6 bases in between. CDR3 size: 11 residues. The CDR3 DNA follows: TGTGCCAGCTCACGTTTAGCTGAAGCTTTCTTT. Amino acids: CASSRLAEAFF.

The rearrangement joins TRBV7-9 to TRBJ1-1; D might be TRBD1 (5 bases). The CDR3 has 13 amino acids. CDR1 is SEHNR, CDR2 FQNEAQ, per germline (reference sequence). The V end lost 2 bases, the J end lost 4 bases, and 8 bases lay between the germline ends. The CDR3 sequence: CASSLQGFTEAFF. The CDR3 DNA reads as TGTGCCAGCAGCTTACAGGGTTTCACTGAAGCTTTCTTT.

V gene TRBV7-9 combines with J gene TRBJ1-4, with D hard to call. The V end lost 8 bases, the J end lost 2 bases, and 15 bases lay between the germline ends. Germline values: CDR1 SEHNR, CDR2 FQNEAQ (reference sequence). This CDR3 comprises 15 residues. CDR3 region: CASRIGSPTNEKLFF. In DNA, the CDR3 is TGTGCCAGCCGTATCGGGAGTCCCACTAATGAAAAACTGTTTTTT.

As DNA, the CDR3 is TGTGCCAGCAGGGCAGGGGGCGCTGGGGCCAACGTCCTGACTTTC. Protein: CASRAGGAGANVLTF. The V and J genes are TRBV6-1 and TRBJ2-6; TRBD1 aligns across 8 bases. The CDR3 is made up of 15 amino acids. From germline, CDR1 is MNHNS and CDR2 SASEGT. V lost 6 bases, J lost 2 bases, and 3 bases stayed unmatched.

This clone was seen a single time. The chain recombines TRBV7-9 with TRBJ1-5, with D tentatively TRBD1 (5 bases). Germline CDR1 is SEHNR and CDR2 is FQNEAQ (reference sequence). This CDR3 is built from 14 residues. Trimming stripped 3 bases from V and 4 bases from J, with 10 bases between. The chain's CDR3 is CASSLWDRNQPQHF. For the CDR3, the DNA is TGTGCCAGCAGCTTGTGGGACCGAAATCAGCCCCAGCATTTT.